The rows below give T cell receptor beta chains drawn from one sample of a study of shared clonotypes between healthy human individuals. Clones were sequenced by immunoSEQ multiplex PCR, and TCRdb holds only the in-frame ones, with some missing. The sample lists 1.5 million to 1.9 million clones; around 98% were seen once. The source material was naive CD4+ T cells sorted from blood. The receptors shown here come from a man aged 25-45 years in good health. CDR3s include the opening cysteine and the closing phenylalanine or tryptophan. Fields, in order: D gene, J gene, V gene, CDR3 protein. A D gene is named only where the DNA matches it firmly.

>TRBD2|TRBJ2-7|TRBV5-1
CASSLGGSSYEQYF
>NA|TRBJ1-4|TRBV29-1
CSVEWGGPNEKLFF
>NA|TRBJ1-4|TRBV19
CASKVGEGEKLFF
>NA|TRBJ2-7|TRBV10-3
CATQEVLGSYEQYF
>NA|TRBJ1-5|TRBV9
CASSPRGRNQPQHF
>NA|TRBJ2-7|TRBV6-1
CASASWYEQYF
>TRBD1|TRBJ1-1|TRBV2
CASSERGQVNTEAFF
>NA|TRBJ2-7|TRBV5-6
CASSPRGPEQYF
>TRBD2|TRBJ2-5|TRBV7-7
CASSLVAGEGETQYF
>TRBD1|TRBJ2-3|TRBV5-4
CASRSGQGATDTQYF
>NA|TRBJ2-7|TRBV28
CASRTVSYEQYF
>NA|TRBJ1-5|TRBV18
CASSQGPYSNQPQHF
>NA|TRBJ2-1|TRBV18
CASSPGLVFGEQFF
>NA|TRBJ2-1|TRBV19
CASSISGGSDEQFF
>NA|TRBJ2-2|TRBV11-2
CASSSYGDTGELFF
>NA|TRBJ2-5|TRBV6-1
CASTLRGSRETQYF
>NA|TRBJ1-5|TRBV18
CASSPLVRSNQPQHF
>NA|TRBJ2-7|TRBV7-2
CASSFAGHYPYEQYF
>TRBD1|TRBJ1-3|TRBV4-3
CASSQVSPGQGGNTIYF
>NA|TRBJ1-4|TRBV14
CASSQDGPGKLFF
>NA|TRBJ2-2|TRBV2
CASERTANTGELFF
>NA|TRBJ2-3|TRBV7-2
CASSLGRQPRDTQYF
>TRBD2|TRBJ2-1|TRBV7-2
CASSQPGRLAGGGNEQFF
>TRBD1|TRBJ1-2|TRBV7-2
CASSPGTENGYTF
>NA|TRBJ2-1|TRBV27
CASSPLIADPNEQFF
>NA|TRBJ2-1|TRBV27
CASSTIDTAYNEQFF
>TRBD2|TRBJ2-3|TRBV27
CASSYMAGGHTDTQYF
>NA|TRBJ1-5|TRBV5-5
CASSLVPPPSNQPQHF
>TRBD1|TRBJ2-7|TRBV6-1
CASSDRQGASYEQYF
>NA|TRBJ1-5|TRBV21-1
CASNLGYSNQPQHF